This is a list of T cell receptor beta chains from one sample in a study of shared clonotypes between healthy human individuals. Method: immunoSEQ multiplex PCR; TCRdb's copy keeps in-frame clones and lacks some. The profile shows 2 million to 3 million clones, 93% of them singletons. Material: naive CD4+ T cells from PBMCs. The source is a man younger than 35 in good health. Some clones in this sample may be carry-over from other donors' samples. Both conserved end residues are part of each CDR3. D genes are given only for firm matches. Expanded clones get a size class; other rows say once, few or many, or leave the size out.

v_call: TRBV7-8
d_call: .
j_call: TRBJ2-7
clone_size: .
cdr3_aa: CASSSAYKDLTYEQYF
cdr3_nt: TGTGCCAGCAGCTCGGCTTATAAGGACTTAACCTACGAGCAGTACTTC

v_call: TRBV11-3
d_call: .
j_call: TRBJ2-3
clone_size: once
cdr3_aa: CASSGWRTDTQYF
cdr3_nt: TGTGCCAGCAGCGGGTGGAGGACAGATACGCAGTATTTT

v_call: TRBV4-1
d_call: .
j_call: TRBJ1-5
clone_size: .
cdr3_aa: CASSQEIVAGRRSNQPQHF
cdr3_nt: TGCGCCAGCAGCCAAGAAATTGTGGCGGGGAGGAGGAGCAATCAGCCCCAGCATTTT

v_call: TRBV6-1
d_call: TRBD2
j_call: TRBJ2-3
clone_size: .
cdr3_aa: CASSDSPGRAKSTDTQYF
cdr3_nt: TGTGCCAGCAGTGATTCTCCAGGGAGGGCGAAGAGCACAGATACGCAGTATTTT

v_call: TRBV6-1
d_call: TRBD1
j_call: TRBJ1-2
clone_size: .
cdr3_aa: CASSGWDSLSYGYTF
cdr3_nt: TGTGCCAGCAGTGGATGGGACAGTCTTTCCTATGGCTACACCTTC

v_call: TRBV7-3
d_call: .
j_call: TRBJ1-2
clone_size: .
cdr3_aa: CASSSGGYGYTF
cdr3_nt: TGTGCCAGCAGCTCCGGGGGCTATGGCTACACCTTC

v_call: TRBV30
d_call: .
j_call: TRBJ2-1
clone_size: .
cdr3_aa: CAWGPYAYNEQFF
cdr3_nt: TGTGCCTGGGGGCCATATGCCTACAATGAGCAGTTCTTC

v_call: TRBV6-1
d_call: .
j_call: TRBJ1-5
clone_size: .
cdr3_aa: CASSGDAGGNQPQHF
cdr3_nt: TGTGCCAGCAGTGGCGACGCAGGGGGCAATCAGCCCCAGCATTTT

v_call: TRBV28
d_call: TRBD1
j_call: TRBJ1-1
clone_size: .
cdr3_aa: CASSFGGGLDTEAFF
cdr3_nt: TGTGCCAGCAGTTTCGGAGGGGGCTTGGACACTGAAGCTTTCTTT

v_call: TRBV4-1
d_call: .
j_call: TRBJ1-2
clone_size: .
cdr3_aa: CASSHLPGEGYTF
cdr3_nt: TGCGCCAGCAGCCATCTGCCCGGGGAGGGCTACACCTTC

v_call: TRBV11-2
d_call: TRBD2
j_call: TRBJ2-7
clone_size: .
cdr3_aa: CASSLFPASGLGEQYF
cdr3_nt: TGTGCCAGCAGCTTATTCCCGGCTAGCGGCCTGGGCGAGCAGTACTTC

v_call: TRBV10-3
d_call: .
j_call: TRBJ2-3
clone_size: .
cdr3_aa: CATRITDTQYF
cdr3_nt: TGTGCCACCCGAATCACAGATACGCAGTATTTT

v_call: TRBV29-1
d_call: .
j_call: TRBJ2-7
clone_size: .
cdr3_aa: CSARDRTYEQYF
cdr3_nt: TGCAGCGCCCGAGACAGAACCTACGAGCAGTACTTC

v_call: TRBV6-6
d_call: .
j_call: TRBJ2-3
clone_size: .
cdr3_aa: CASSRGTFPDTQYF
cdr3_nt: TGTGCCAGCAGCCGGGGGACATTCCCAGATACGCAGTATTTT

v_call: TRBV9
d_call: .
j_call: TRBJ2-7
clone_size: once
cdr3_aa: CASSVGTDPSYEQYF
cdr3_nt: TGTGCCAGCAGCGTAGGCACGGACCCGTCCTACGAGCAGTACTTC

v_call: TRBV7-2
d_call: TRBD1
j_call: TRBJ2-1
clone_size: .
cdr3_aa: CASTPDRMGEQFF
cdr3_nt: TGTGCCAGCACCCCGGACAGGATGGGTGAGCAGTTCTTC

v_call: TRBV5-1
d_call: TRBD2
j_call: TRBJ2-5
clone_size: .
cdr3_aa: CASSLALTSGREYQETQYF
cdr3_nt: TGCGCCAGCAGCTTGGCCCTAACTAGCGGGAGGGAGTACCAAGAGACCCAGTACTTC

v_call: TRBV27
d_call: .
j_call: TRBJ2-4
clone_size: .
cdr3_aa: CASSLYYGLAKNIQYF
cdr3_nt: TGTGCCAGCAGTTTGTACTACGGGTTAGCCAAAAACATTCAGTACTTC

v_call: TRBV5-5
d_call: TRBD1
j_call: TRBJ2-2
clone_size: .
cdr3_aa: CASSLVKGAEGTGELFF
cdr3_nt: TGTGCCAGCAGCTTGGTGAAGGGGGCCGAAGGAACCGGGGAGCTGTTTTTT

v_call: TRBV5-4
d_call: .
j_call: TRBJ1-4
clone_size: .
cdr3_aa: CASHGGPNEKLFF
cdr3_nt: TGTGCCAGCCACGGGGGCCCTAATGAAAAACTGTTTTTT

v_call: TRBV2
d_call: .
j_call: TRBJ2-3
clone_size: .
cdr3_aa: CASRPRDTAGDTQYF
cdr3_nt: TGTGCCAGCAGACCCCGGGACACGGCGGGAGATACGCAGTATTTT

v_call: TRBV7-3
d_call: TRBD2
j_call: TRBJ2-5
clone_size: .
cdr3_aa: CASSSGRTSGEETQYF
cdr3_nt: TGTGCCAGCAGTTCCGGCCGGACTAGCGGGGAGGAGACCCAGTACTTC

v_call: TRBV7-7
d_call: TRBD1
j_call: TRBJ2-3
clone_size: .
cdr3_aa: CASSWGTGGRDTQYF
cdr3_nt: TGTGCCAGCAGCTGGGGTACAGGGGGCCGAGATACGCAGTATTTT

v_call: TRBV4-2
d_call: .
j_call: TRBJ1-3
clone_size: .
cdr3_aa: CASSQDWTVMYSGNTIYF
cdr3_nt: TGTGCCAGCAGCCAAGATTGGACGGTGATGTACTCTGGAAACACCATATATTTT

v_call: TRBV28
d_call: .
j_call: TRBJ1-6
clone_size: .
cdr3_aa: CASRPGGPNSPLHF
cdr3_nt: TGTGCCAGCAGACCTGGCGGGCCTAATTCACCCCTCCACTTT

v_call: TRBV7-9
d_call: .
j_call: TRBJ2-5
clone_size: .
cdr3_aa: CASKETAYQETQYF
cdr3_nt: TGTGCCAGCAAGGAGACAGCGTACCAAGAGACCCAGTACTTC